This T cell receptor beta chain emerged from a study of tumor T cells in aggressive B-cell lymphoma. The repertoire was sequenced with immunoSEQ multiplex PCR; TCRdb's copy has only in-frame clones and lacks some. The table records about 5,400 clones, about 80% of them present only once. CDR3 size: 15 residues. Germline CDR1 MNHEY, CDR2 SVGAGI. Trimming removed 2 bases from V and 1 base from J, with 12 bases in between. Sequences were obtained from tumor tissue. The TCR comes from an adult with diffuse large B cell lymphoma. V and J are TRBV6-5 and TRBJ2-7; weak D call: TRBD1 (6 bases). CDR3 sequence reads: CASSYQQGFSYEQYF. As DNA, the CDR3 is TGTGCCAGCAGTTACCAACAGGGATTTTCCTACGAGCAGTACTTC.